This T cell receptor (beta chain) was captured in a study of T cells in localized non-small cell lung cancer. Profiled with immunoSEQ multiplex PCR; TCRdb holds only in-frame clones, not every one. Of about 2,000 clones in the sample, approximately 24% were seen once. As concerns this clone: As yet, its antigen is unknown.

This CDR3 contains 15 residues. V lost 8 bases and J lost 0, with 14 bases in between. Germline loops: CDR1 MNHGY, CDR2 SAAAGT. The study, taken as a whole, reports: Higher T cell density in the blood was associated with longer overall survival, whereas higher adjacent-lung clonality associated with shorter survival. There were a median 57 of the top 100 tumor clones appearing in adjacent lung. The greatest T cell clonality was found in uninvolved adjacent lung (higher than in tumor).

This sample comprised lung tumor tissue, obtained before any cancer treatment. This clonotype was obtained from a woman aged 35-75 years with stage II squamous cell lung carcinoma. The gene calls are TRBV6-8 and TRBJ1-5, with no clear D. This CDR3 is CASRSAGDSNQPQHF. The CDR3 DNA reads as TGTGCCAGCCGTTCAGCCGGAGATAGCAATCAGCCCCAGCATTTT.